What follows is one T cell receptor beta chain and its context. These data are taken from a study of blood T cell repertoires in COVID-19. Study-wide context: The United States, Italy and Spain were the sources of the acute and convalescent COVID-19 samples.

The data were produced by immunoSEQ multiplex PCR, yet TCRdb's version contains in-frame clones alone and is incomplete. Of 200,000 to 250,000 clones listed, over 75% were seen once; the top ten hold 7% to 8.5%. Enrolled through a virtual design, the participants were between roughly 18 and 95 years of age and came from fewer than 30 US areas. Researchers sorted participants into cohorts using their self-reported clinical history. The CDR3 runs to 15 residues. Per the germline V gene, CDR1 is LGHDT and CDR2 is YNNKEL (reference sequence). Trimming cost V 4 bases and J 2 bases; bases outside gene matches: 7.

This receptor was identified in a woman in her 40s with acute COVID-19. The specimen sequenced was PBMCs or T cells enriched from blood (not recorded which). This chain uses TRBV3-1 (or the pseudogene TRBV3-2) with TRBJ2-7, with 8 bases aligning to TRBD2. The CDR3 nucleotides are TGTGCCAGCAGCCGGCGGGGGGAGGCTACCTACGAGCAGTACTTC. Translating it yields CASSRRGEATYEQYF.